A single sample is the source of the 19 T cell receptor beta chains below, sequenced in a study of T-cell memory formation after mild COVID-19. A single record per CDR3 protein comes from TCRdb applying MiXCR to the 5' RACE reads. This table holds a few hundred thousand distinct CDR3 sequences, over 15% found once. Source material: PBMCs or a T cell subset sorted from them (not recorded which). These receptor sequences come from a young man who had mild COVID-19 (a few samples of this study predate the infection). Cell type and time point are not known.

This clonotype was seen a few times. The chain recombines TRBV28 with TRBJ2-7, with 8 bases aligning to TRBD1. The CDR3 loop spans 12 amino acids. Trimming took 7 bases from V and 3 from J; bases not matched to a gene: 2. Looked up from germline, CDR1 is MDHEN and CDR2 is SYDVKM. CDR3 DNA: TGTGCCAGCACTGGGACAGGCTACGAGCAGTACGTC. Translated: CASTGTGYEQYV.

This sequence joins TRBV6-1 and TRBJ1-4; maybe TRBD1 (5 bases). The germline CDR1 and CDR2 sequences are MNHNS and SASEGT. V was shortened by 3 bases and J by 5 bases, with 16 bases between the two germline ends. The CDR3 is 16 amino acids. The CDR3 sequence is CASSEGESRINEKLFF. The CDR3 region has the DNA TGTGCCAGCAGTGAGGGGGAGTCCCGAATAAATGAAAAACTGTTTTTT.

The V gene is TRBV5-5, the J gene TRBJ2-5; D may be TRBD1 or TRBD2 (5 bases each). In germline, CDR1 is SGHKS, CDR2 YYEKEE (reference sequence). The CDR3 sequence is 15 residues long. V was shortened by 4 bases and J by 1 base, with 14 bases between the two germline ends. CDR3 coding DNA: TGTGCCAGCAGCCTACTAACCGGGACCCAAGAGACCCAGTACTTC. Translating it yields CASSLLTGTQETQYF.

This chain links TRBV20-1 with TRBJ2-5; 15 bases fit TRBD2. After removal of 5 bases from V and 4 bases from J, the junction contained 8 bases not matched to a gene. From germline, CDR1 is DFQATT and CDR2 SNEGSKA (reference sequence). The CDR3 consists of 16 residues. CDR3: CSARTSGGAHPETQYF. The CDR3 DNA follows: TGCAGTGCTCGGACTAGCGGGGGGGCTCACCCAGAGACCCAGTACTTC.

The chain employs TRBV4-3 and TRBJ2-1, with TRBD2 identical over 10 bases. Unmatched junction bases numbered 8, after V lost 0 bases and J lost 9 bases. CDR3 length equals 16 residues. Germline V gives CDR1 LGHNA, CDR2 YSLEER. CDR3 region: CASSQDPGLAYGEQFF. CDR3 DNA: TGCGCCAGCAGCCAAGATCCGGGACTAGCGTATGGTGAGCAGTTCTTC.

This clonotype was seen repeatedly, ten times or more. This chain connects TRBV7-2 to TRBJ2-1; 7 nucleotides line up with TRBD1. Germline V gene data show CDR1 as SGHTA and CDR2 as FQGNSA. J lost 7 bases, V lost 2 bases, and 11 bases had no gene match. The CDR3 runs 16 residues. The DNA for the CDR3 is TGTGCCAGCAGCTTAATCCGAGGGGGCCTCGGGAATGAGCAGTTCTTC. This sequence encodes CASSLIRGGLGNEQFF.

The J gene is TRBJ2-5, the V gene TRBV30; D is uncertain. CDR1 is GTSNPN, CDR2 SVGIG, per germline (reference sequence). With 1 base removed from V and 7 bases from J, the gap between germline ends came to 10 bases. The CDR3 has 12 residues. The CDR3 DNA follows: TGTGCCTGGAGTGGGGCCCCTTGGACCCAGTACTTC. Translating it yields CAWSGAPWTQYF.

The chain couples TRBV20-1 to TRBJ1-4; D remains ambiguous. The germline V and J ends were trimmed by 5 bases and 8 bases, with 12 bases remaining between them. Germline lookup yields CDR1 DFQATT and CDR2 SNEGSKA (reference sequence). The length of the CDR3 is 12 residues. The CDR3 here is CSALRQEEKLFF. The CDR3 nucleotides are TGCAGTGCTCTAAGACAAGAGGAAAAACTGTTTTTT.

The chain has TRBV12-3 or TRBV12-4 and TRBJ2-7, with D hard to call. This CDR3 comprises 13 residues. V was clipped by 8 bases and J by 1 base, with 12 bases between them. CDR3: CASGLGTSYEQYF. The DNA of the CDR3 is TGTGCCAGCGGGCTAGGTACTTCCTACGAGCAGTACTTC.

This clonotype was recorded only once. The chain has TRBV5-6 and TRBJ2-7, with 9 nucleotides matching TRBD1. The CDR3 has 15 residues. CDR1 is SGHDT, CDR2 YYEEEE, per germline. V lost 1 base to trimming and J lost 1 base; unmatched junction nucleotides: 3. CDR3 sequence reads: CASSLPTGGSYEQYF. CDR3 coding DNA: TGTGCCAGCAGCTTGCCGACAGGGGGGTCCTACGAGCAGTACTTC.

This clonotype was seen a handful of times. The CDR3 nucleotides are TGTGCCAGCAGCTTGGTTCCGAGAACCTATGGCTACACCTTC. Amino acids: CASSLVPRTYGYTF. J is TRBJ1-2 and V is TRBV5-5, with unresolved D. Germline-derived CDR1 and CDR2 are SGHKS and YYEKEE (reference sequence). The ends were cut back, 0 bases at V and 4 bases at J, with 10 bases in the middle. The CDR3 has 14 residues. Looking up the rest from reference TRBV5-5 and TRBJ1-2 gives the full variable domain: DAGVTQSPTHLIKTRGQQVTLRCSPISGHKSVSWYQQVLGQGPQFIFQYYEKEERGRGNFPDRFSARQFPNYSSELNVNALLLGDSALYLCASSLVPRTYGYTFGSGTRLTVV.

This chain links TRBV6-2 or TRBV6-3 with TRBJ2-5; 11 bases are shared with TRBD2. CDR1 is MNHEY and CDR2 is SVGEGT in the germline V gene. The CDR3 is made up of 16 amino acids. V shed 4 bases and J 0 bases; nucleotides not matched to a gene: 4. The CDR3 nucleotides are TGTGCCAGCAGTTTCCGGACTAGCGGGTACCAAGAGACCCAGTACTTC. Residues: CASSFRTSGYQETQYF.

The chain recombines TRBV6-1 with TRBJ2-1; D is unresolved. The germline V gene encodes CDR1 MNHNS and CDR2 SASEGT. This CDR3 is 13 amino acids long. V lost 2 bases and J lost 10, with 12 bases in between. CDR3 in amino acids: CASSETRKGEQFF. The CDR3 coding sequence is TGTGCCAGCAGTGAAACCCGAAAGGGCGAGCAGTTCTTC.

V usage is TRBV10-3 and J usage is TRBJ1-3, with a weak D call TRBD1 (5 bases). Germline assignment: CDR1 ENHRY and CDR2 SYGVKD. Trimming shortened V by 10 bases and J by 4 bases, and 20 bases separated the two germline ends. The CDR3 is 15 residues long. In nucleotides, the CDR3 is TGTGCCACCCGGACCCCGACAGAGCGGGGAAACACCATATATTTT. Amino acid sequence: CATRTPTERGNTIYF.

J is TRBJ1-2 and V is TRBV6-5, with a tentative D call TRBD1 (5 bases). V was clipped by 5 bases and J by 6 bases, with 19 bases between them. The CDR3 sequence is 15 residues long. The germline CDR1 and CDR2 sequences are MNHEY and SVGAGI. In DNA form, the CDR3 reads TGTGCCAGCAGTCGACTCCCCGTGGGGACGGATGGCTACACCTTC. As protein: CASSRLPVGTDGYTF.

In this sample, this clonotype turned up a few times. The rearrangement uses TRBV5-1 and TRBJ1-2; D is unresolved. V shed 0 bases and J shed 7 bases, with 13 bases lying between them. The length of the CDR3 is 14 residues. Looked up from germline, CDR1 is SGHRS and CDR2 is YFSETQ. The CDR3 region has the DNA TGCGCCAGCAGCTTGGAAGATACAAAGGCTGGCTACACCTTC. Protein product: CASSLEDTKAGYTF.

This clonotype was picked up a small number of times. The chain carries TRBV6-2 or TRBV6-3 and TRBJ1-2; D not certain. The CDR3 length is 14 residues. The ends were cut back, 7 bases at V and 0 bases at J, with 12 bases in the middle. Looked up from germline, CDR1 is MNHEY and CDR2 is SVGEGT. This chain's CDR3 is CASTNGITNYGYTF. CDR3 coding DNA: TGTGCCAGCACCAACGGGATTACTAACTATGGCTACACCTTC.

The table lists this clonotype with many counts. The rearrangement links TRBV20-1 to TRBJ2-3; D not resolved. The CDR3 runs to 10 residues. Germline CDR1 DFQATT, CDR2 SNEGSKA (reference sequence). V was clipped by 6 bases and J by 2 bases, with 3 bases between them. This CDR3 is CSAITDTQYF. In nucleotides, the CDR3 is TGCAGTGCCATCACAGATACGCAGTATTTT.

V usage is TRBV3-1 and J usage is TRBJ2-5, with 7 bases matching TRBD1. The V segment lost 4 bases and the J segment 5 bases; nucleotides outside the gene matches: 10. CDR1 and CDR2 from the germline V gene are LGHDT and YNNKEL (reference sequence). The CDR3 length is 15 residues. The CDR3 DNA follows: TGTGCCAGCAGCCCCCGGACTCAAGGGGGCGAGACCCAGTACTTC. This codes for CASSPRTQGGETQYF.